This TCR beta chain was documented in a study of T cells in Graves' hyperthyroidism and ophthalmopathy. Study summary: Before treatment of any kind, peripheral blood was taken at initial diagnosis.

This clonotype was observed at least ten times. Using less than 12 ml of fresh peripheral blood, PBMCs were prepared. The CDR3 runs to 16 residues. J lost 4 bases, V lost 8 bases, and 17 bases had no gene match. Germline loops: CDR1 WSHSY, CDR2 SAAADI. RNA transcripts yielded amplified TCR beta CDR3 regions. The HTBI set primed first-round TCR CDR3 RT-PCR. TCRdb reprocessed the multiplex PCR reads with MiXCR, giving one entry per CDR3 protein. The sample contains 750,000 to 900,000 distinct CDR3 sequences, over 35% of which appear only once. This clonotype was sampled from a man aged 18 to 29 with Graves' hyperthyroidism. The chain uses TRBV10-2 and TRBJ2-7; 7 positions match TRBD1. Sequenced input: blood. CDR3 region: CASLAIDRANPYEQYF. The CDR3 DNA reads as TGCGCCAGCCTAGCTATTGACAGGGCCAACCCTTACGAGCAGTACTTC.